Listed below are T cell receptor beta chains from one sample, sequenced in a study of T-cell memory formation after mild COVID-19. TCRdb reprocessed the 5' RACE reads with MiXCR, giving one entry per CDR3 protein. The sample contains 450,000 to 700,000 distinct CDR3 sequences, roughly 18% of which appear only once. Specimen: PBMCs or a T cell subset sorted from them (not recorded which). The receptors originated from an adult woman who had mild COVID-19 (a few samples of this study predate the infection). Cell type and time point are not known. Both conserved end residues are part of each CDR3. D genes are given only for firm matches. Only part of the rows carry a size: once, few, many, or a class if the clone is expanded.

d_gene | j_gene | abundance | v_gene | CDR3nt | CDR3aa
NA | TRBJ2-1 | many | TRBV24-1 | TGTGCCACCAGTGATTTGCGGGGGCCCCAATTCTTC | CATSDLRGPQFF
NA | TRBJ2-2 | few | TRBV7-6 | TGTGCCAGCAGCTCCCAGGGGTCAGGGATCGGGGAGCTGTTTTTT | CASSSQGSGIGELFF
NA | TRBJ1-5 | NA | TRBV18 | TGTGCCAGCTCACCCTTAGGATCAGGCCGGTCAGGGCAGCCCCAGCATTTT | CASSPLGSGRSGQPQHF
TRBD1 | TRBJ1-1 | once | TRBV7-9 | TGTGCCAGCAGAGCCGACAGGGAAAGCACTGAAGCTTTCTTT | CASRADRESTEAFF
TRBD1 | TRBJ1-2 | NA | TRBV29-1 | TGCAGCGTTGTAGGGCAGGGGGAGGGCTATGGCTACACCTTC | CSVVGQGEGYGYTF
NA | TRBJ1-1 | few | TRBV3-1 | TGTGCCAGCAGCCCAGGACGGGTGAACACTGAAGCTTTCTTT | CASSPGRVNTEAFF
NA | TRBJ2-6 | few | TRBV7-6 | TGTGCCAGCAGCTCGACAGTGCTCTCTGGGGCCAACGTCCTGACTTTC | CASSSTVLSGANVLTF
TRBD1 | TRBJ1-5 | NA | TRBV20-1 | TGCAGTGCTTCAGGGGGGATCAATCAGCCCCAGCATTTT | CSASGGINQPQHF
TRBD1 | TRBJ1-4 | once | TRBV27 | TGTGCCAGCAGTTCCGCCGGGACAGGAGAGGAAAAACTGTTTTTT | CASSSAGTGEEKLFF
TRBD1 | TRBJ2-2 | NA | TRBV7-9 | TGTGCCAGCAGCTTCAGGACAGGGCCCACCGGGGAGCTGTTTTTT | CASSFRTGPTGELFF
NA | TRBJ1-1 | NA | TRBV6-2/TRBV6-3 | TGTGCCAGCAGTTACCTACGGGTCACTGAAGCTTTCTTT | CASSYLRVTEAFF
NA | TRBJ1-2 | NA | TRBV10-3 | TGTGCCATCAGTGGACAGTCGGGGGCCCTCCTTAACTATGGCTACACCTTC | CAISGQSGALLNYGYTF
TRBD2 | TRBJ2-3 | few | TRBV5-6 | TGTGCCAGCAGCTTTACTAGCGCGGTTACAGATACGCAGTATTTT | CASSFTSAVTDTQYF
TRBD2 | TRBJ2-7 | few | TRBV5-1 | TGCGCCAGCAGTCCTAGCGGGAGGTACGAGCAGTACTTC | CASSPSGRYEQYF
TRBD1 | TRBJ1-3 | few | TRBV20-1 | TGCAGTGCCCAGACAGGGGTTGGAAACACCATATATTTT | CSAQTGVGNTIYF
NA | TRBJ1-5 | many | TRBV27 | TGTGCCAGCAGTCAAACGGTCGACCTTTTTGGGGGCAATCAGCCCCAGCATTTT | CASSQTVDLFGGNQPQHF
NA | TRBJ2-3 | many | TRBV5-1 | TGCGCCAGCAGCCAGGGCCTGTTGAGGGGCACAGATACGCAGTATTTT | CASSQGLLRGTDTQYF
NA | TRBJ2-1 | few | TRBV5-1 | TGCGCCAGCAGCTTGGGCCAGGTCCTTTACAATGAGCAGTTCTTC | CASSLGQVLYNEQFF
NA | TRBJ2-7 | NA | TRBV3-1 | TGTGCCAGCAGCCGGCGGCCCAATCTTAGGCAGTACTTC | CASSRRPNLRQYF
TRBD1 | TRBJ1-2 | NA | TRBV7-9 | TGTGCCAGCAGAGGGACAGGGGACTATGGCTACACCTTC | CASRGTGDYGYTF
NA | TRBJ1-6 | NA | TRBV14 | TGTGCCAGCAGCGCAACAGGAGCCTATAATTCACCCCTCCACTTT | CASSATGAYNSPLHF
NA | TRBJ2-7 | NA | TRBV20-1 | TGCAGTGCTAGCCTCAGGCCGACCTACGAGCAGTACTTC | CSASLRPTYEQYF